This TCR beta chain derives from a study of CD4 and CD8 cells across lung adenocarcinoma regions. Germline V gene lookup returns CDR1 SGHRS and CDR2 YFSETQ. The CDR3 extends over 18 amino acids. V gave up 1 base and J gave up 8 bases; unmatched junction bases: 17. TCRdb re-analysed the PCR reads in MiXCR, keeping a single row per CDR3 protein. Here the sample spans some 2,900 distinct CDR3 sequences, 45% to 60% being singletons. Source material: CD8+ T cells from the center of a lung tumor. This clonotype originated in a male donor with lung adenocarcinoma. The CD4 and CD8 labels of this study may be unreliable. The rearrangement uses TRBV5-1 and TRBJ2-1; TRBD2 aligns across 8 bases. The CDR3 loop is CASSLSRQAWGLVDEQFF. CDR3 nucleotide sequence: TGCGCCAGCAGCTTGAGCCGACAGGCCTGGGGACTAGTAGATGAGCAGTTCTTC.